Given below is one TCR beta chain in context. What it recognizes is unknown. These data come from a study of shared clonotypes between healthy human individuals. The J segment lost 7 bases and the V segment lost 5 bases, leaving 8 bases of the junction unmatched. The germline V gene has CDR1 MNHEY and CDR2 SMNVEV (reference sequence). CDR3 length equals 14 residues. The method was immunoSEQ multiplex PCR; TCRdb's version includes in-frame clones alone and lacks a portion of them. The profile shows 300,000 to 400,000 clones, roughly 70% of them singletons. Study conclusions and caveats: Non-shared clonotypes were found to have lower generation probabilities than the clonotypes that were shared by all four of the sorted-subset donors. Blood was the only sampled material, and tissue repertoires likely differ.

The TCR comes from a man younger than 40 in good health. J is TRBJ2-1 and V is TRBV27; TRBD2 matches at 7 bases. Sequenced input: memory CD4+ T cells sorted from blood. This sample's subset: CD45RA-negative fraction. CDR3 sequence: CASSSGASLNEQFF. CDR3 DNA: TGTGCCAGCAGTAGCGGGGCCTCCCTGAATGAGCAGTTCTTC.